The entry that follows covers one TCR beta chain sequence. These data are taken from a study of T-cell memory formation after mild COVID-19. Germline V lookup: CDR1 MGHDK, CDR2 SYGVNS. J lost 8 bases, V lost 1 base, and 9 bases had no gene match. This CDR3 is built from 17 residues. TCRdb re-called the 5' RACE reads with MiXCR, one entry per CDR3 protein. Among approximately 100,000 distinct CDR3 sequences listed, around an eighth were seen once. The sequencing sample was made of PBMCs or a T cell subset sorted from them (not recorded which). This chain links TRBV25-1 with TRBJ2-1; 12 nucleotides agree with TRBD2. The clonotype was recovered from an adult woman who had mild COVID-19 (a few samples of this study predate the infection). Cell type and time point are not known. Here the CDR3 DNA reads TGTGCCAGCAGTGAATTGTCACTAGCGGGGGGCGAGTATGAGCAGTTCTTC. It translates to CASSELSLAGGEYEQFF.